This T cell receptor beta chain was captured in a study of blood T cell repertoires in COVID-19. The length of the CDR3 is 14 residues. Deletions cut 3 bases from V and 9 bases from J, with 15 bases between. The germline gives CDR1 SGHDT, CDR2 YYEEEE. Assay used: immunoSEQ multiplex PCR; TCRdb lists only in-frame clones, some missing. In the table there are fewer than 350,000 clones, around 85% of which are singletons. This clone appeared once. The chain uses TRBV5-6 and TRBJ2-2, with a tentative D call TRBD2 (5 bases). This receptor was identified in a woman in her 30s who had been exposed to COVID-19. The sample was PBMCs or T cells enriched from blood (not recorded which). The CDR3 coding sequence is TGTGCCAGCAGCTCGAGCCTACGGGGTTGGGAGCTGTTTTTT. Protein product: CASSSSLRGWELFF.